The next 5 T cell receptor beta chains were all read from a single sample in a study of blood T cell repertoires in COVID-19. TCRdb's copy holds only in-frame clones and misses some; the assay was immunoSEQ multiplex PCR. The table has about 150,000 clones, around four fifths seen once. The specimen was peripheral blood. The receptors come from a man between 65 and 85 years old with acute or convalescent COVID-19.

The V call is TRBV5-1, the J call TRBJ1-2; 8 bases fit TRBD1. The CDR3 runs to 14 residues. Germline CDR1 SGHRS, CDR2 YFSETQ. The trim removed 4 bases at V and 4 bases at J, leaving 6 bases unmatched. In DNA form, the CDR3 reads TGCGCCAGCAGCAAGGACAGGGAACTCTATGGCTACACCTTC. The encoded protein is CASSKDRELYGYTF.

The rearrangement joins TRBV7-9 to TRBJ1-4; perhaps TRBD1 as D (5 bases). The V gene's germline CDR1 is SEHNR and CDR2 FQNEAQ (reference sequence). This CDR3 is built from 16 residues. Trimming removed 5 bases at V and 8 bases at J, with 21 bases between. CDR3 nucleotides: TGTGCCAGCAGCCCATCCTATCTGGGGCAGCTCGAAAAACTGTTTTTT. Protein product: CASSPSYLGQLEKLFF.

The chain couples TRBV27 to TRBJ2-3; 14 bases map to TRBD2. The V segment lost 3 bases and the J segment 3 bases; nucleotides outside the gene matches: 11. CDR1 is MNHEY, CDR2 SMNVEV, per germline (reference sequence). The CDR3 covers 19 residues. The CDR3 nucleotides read TGTGCCAGCAGTTTTCGACTAGCGGGAGGGCCATTTAATACAGATACGCAGTATTTT. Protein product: CASSFRLAGGPFNTDTQYF.

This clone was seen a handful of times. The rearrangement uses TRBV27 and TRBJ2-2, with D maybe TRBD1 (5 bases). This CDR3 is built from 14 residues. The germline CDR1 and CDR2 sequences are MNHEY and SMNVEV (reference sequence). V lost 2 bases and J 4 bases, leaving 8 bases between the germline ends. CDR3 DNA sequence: TGTGCCAGCAGTTTAAGGGGCTTCACCGGGGAGCTGTTTTTT. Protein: CASSLRGFTGELFF.

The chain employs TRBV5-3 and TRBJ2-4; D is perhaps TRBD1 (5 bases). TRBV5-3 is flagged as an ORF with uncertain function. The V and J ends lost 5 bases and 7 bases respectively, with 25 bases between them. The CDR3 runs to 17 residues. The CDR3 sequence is CARSRPCLEVKGNIQYF. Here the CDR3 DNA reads TGTGCCAGAAGTCGTCCTTGCCTCGAGGTGAAGGGGAACATTCAGTACTTC.